The 20 T cell receptor beta chains reported below all come from one sample, sequenced in a study of OX40 agonist ivuxolimab in advanced cancers. Profiled with immunoSEQ multiplex PCR; TCRdb holds only in-frame clones, not every one. Of about 77,000 clones detected, 85% appear once; the ten largest clones hold about 0.66%. Sequencing was performed on CD4+ or CD8+ T cells sorted from blood, taken in a trial of the OX40 agonist ivuxolimab. The receptors stem from an adult with an advanced solid tumor such as melanoma, head and neck, liver or kidney cancer.

The J gene is TRBJ1-1, the V gene TRBV18; 7 nucleotides line up with TRBD1. From germline, CDR1 is KGHSH and CDR2 LQKENI. The ends lost 3 bases at V and 4 bases at J; junction bases unmatched: 8. CDR3 length: 15 residues. CDR3 residues: CASSPIDRVSTEAFF. The CDR3 DNA reads as TGTGCCAGCTCACCCATCGACAGGGTAAGCACTGAAGCTTTCTTT. Combining the CDR3 with reference TRBV18 and TRBJ1-1 gives the whole variable domain NAGVMQNPRHLVRRRGQEARLRCSPMKGHSHVYWYRQLPEEGLKFMVYLQKENIIDESGMPKERFSAEFPKEGPSILRIQQVVRGDSAAYFCASSPIDRVSTEAFFGQGTRLTVV.

This clone was detected once. The V and J genes are TRBV30 and TRBJ1-2; D uncertain. The CDR3 covers 11 residues. Germline assignment: CDR1 GTSNPN and CDR2 SVGIG (reference sequence). V lost 0 bases and J lost 4, with 3 bases in between. The DNA for the CDR3 is TGTGCCTGGAGTGTAGCCTATGGCTACACCTTC. Its translation: CAWSVAYGYTF.

The chain uses TRBV11-1 and TRBJ2-3, with 7 positions matching TRBD2. The CDR3 totals 15 residues. The germline CDR1 and CDR2 sequences are SGHAT and FQDESV (reference sequence). J gave up 1 base and V 1 base, and 2 bases lay outside the gene matches. CDR3 coding DNA: TGTGCCAGCAGCTTAGGGGCGGGAGGCACAGATACGCAGTATTTT. Its translation: CASSLGAGGTDTQYF.

CDR3 in amino acids: CASSSRDPNTGELFF. CDR3 nucleotides: TGCGCCAGCAGCTCCCGGGACCCGAACACCGGGGAGCTGTTTTTT. The chain joins TRBV5-1 to TRBJ2-2, with D perhaps being TRBD1 or TRBD2 (5 bases each). V was clipped by 3 bases and J by 0 bases, with 9 bases between them. The CDR3 sequence is 15 residues long. In germline, CDR1 is SGHRS, CDR2 YFSETQ. Drawing the rest from reference TRBV5-1 and TRBJ2-2, the complete variable domain is KAGVTQTPRYLIKTRGQQVTLSCSPISGHRSVSWYQQTPGQGLQFLFEYFSETQRNKGNFPGRFSGRQFSNSRSEMNVSTLELGDSALYLCASSSRDPNTGELFFGEGSRLTVL.

This chain connects TRBV11-2 to TRBJ1-2, with 10 bases identical to TRBD1. The CDR3 spans 14 residues. Germline V lookup: CDR1 SGHAT, CDR2 FQNNGV. With 4 bases clipped from V and 4 bases from J, the junction kept 3 bases outside the gene matches. The CDR3 coding sequence is TGTGCCAGCAGCTGGGGACAGGGGCTCTATGGCTACACCTTC. Translated, it gives CASSWGQGLYGYTF. Filled out from reference TRBV11-2 and TRBJ1-2, the complete variable domain reads EAGVAQSPRYKIIEKRQSVAFWCNPISGHATLYWYQQILGQGPKLLIQFQNNGVVDDSQLPKDRFSAERLKGVDSTLKIQPAKLEDSAVYLCASSWGQGLYGYTFGSGTRLTVV.

The rearrangement links TRBV7-2 to TRBJ1-3, with 9 bases fitting TRBD1. The CDR3 runs 16 residues. The V and J ends lost 6 bases and 2 bases, in that order; junction bases with no gene match: 8. CDR1 is SGHTA and CDR2 is FQGNSA in the germline V gene. CDR3 nucleotides: TGTGCCAGCAGTAAGGGACAGGGAGGAACTGGAAACACCATATATTTT. Residues: CASSKGQGGTGNTIYF.

This chain links TRBV7-6 with TRBJ2-5; no clear D. Germline V gene lookup returns CDR1 SGHVS and CDR2 FNYEAQ. There are 13 residues in the CDR3. Trimming left V 5 bases short and J 5 bases short, with 12 bases between. The CDR3 DNA reads as TGTGCCAGCAGCCGGGCCCCGAGGGAGACCCAGTACTTC. It translates to CASSRAPRETQYF.

This chain joins TRBV6-6 and TRBJ1-1, with D possibly TRBD1 on 6 matching bases. Germline loops: CDR1 MNHNY, CDR2 SVGAGI (reference sequence). The CDR3 consists of 13 residues. Deletions cut 10 bases from V and 10 bases from J, with 22 bases between. In nucleotides, the CDR3 is TGTGCCACCCTGGGCCGGGTTAAGGGGGTAGCTTTCTTT. Its protein product is CATLGRVKGVAFF.

The rearrangement uses TRBV18 and TRBJ1-1; D is unresolved. CDR1 and CDR2 from the germline V gene are KGHSH and LQKENI. Trimming left V 6 bases short and J 1 base short, with 9 bases between. This CDR3 has 13 amino acids. The CDR3 nucleotides are TGTGCCAGCTCCCGTGGGAGGAACACTGAAGCTTTCTTT. Amino acid sequence: CASSRGRNTEAFF.

This sequence joins TRBV9 and TRBJ2-5, with D tentatively TRBD2 (5 bases). Germline CDR1 and CDR2: SGDLS and YYNGEE. The V gene lost 0 bases and the J gene lost 5 bases, with 8 bases spanning the gap. The CDR3 has 13 amino acids. CDR3 nucleotide sequence: TGTGCCAGCAGCGTAGAATCGGGGGAGACCCAGTACTTC. It specifies CASSVESGETQYF.

The gene calls are TRBV20-1 and TRBJ2-5; the D gene is possibly TRBD2 (6 bases). CDR1 DFQATT and CDR2 SNEGSKA come from the germline V gene (reference sequence). This CDR3 is 11 amino acids long. The CDR3 DNA reads as TGCGCGTGCGGGGTCGCGGAGACCCAGTACTTC. This codes for CACGVAETQYF.

The rearrangement uses TRBV18 and TRBJ1-4, with D perhaps TRBD1 (5 bases). Germline CDR1 and CDR2: KGHSH and LQKENI. Trimming cost V 3 bases and J 10 bases, with 15 bases left between them. The CDR3 covers 14 residues. CDR3 region: CASSPTQDYGKLFF. Written as DNA, the CDR3 is TGTGCCAGCTCACCGACACAGGACTACGGAAAACTGTTTTTT.

V and J are TRBV5-4 and TRBJ1-1, with TRBD1 identical over 7 bases. The CDR3 extends over 15 amino acids. Germline V gene data show CDR1 as SGHNT and CDR2 as YYREEE (reference sequence). Trimming cost V 1 base and J 3 bases; bases outside gene matches: 6. CDR3 nucleotide sequence: TGTGCCAGCAGCTTGTACACAGGGGCGGACACTGAAGCTTTCTTT. This encodes CASSLYTGADTEAFF. Looking up the rest from reference TRBV5-4 and TRBJ1-1 gives the full variable domain: ETGVTQSPTHLIKTRGQQVTLRCSSQSGHNTVSWYQQALGQGPQFIFQYYREEENGRGNFPPRFSGLQFPNYSSELNVNALELDDSALYLCASSLYTGADTEAFFGQGTRLTVV.

The V call is TRBV2, the J call TRBJ1-2, with 8 bases lining up with TRBD1. V lost 4 bases to trimming and J lost 4 bases; unmatched junction nucleotides: 8. The CDR3 has 15 residues. In germline, CDR1 is SNHLY, CDR2 FYNNEI. CDR3 sequence: CASSVETGASYGYTF. CDR3 in DNA: TGTGCCAGCAGTGTTGAGACAGGGGCCTCCTATGGCTACACCTTC.

The chain has TRBV5-1 and TRBJ1-2; D is unclear. The CDR3 spans 15 residues. CDR1 and CDR2 from the germline V gene are SGHRS and YFSETQ. V was shortened by 0 bases and J by 4 bases, with 13 bases between the two germline ends. The CDR3 DNA is TGCGCCAGCAGCTTGGTGCCAGAGACTACCTATGGCTACACCTTC. Protein product: CASSLVPETTYGYTF.

This clone was picked up one time. The gene calls are TRBV9 and TRBJ1-2, with D possibly matching TRBD1 (5 bases). This CDR3 has 16 residues. The V gene's germline CDR1 is SGDLS and CDR2 YYNGEE. V was trimmed by 3 bases and J by 5 bases, leaving 20 bases between them. The CDR3 sequence is CASSAALERGSYGYTF. CDR3 in DNA: TGTGCCAGCAGCGCAGCCCTTGAAAGGGGCAGTTATGGCTACACCTTC.

The rearrangement uses TRBV29-1 and TRBJ1-4; TRBD1 might be the D (6 bases). The CDR3 is made up of 9 amino acids. In germline, CDR1 is SQVTM, CDR2 ANQGSEA. Written as DNA, the CDR3 is TGCAGAGGCCTTAGGGGGCTGTTTTTT. Residues: CRGLRGLFF.

CDR3 protein: CASSGTSGHNEQFF. The CDR3 region has the DNA TGTGCCAGCAGCGGGACTAGCGGGCACAATGAGCAGTTCTTC. The chain combines TRBV6-1 with TRBJ2-1, with 12 nucleotides matching TRBD2. J gave up 5 bases and V 6 bases, and 2 bases lay outside the gene matches. The CDR3 consists of 14 residues. Per the germline V gene, CDR1 is MNHNS and CDR2 is SASEGT.

This clone was found a few times. Other nucleotide sequences from this sample produce the same CDR3. The rearrangement links TRBV5-1 to TRBJ2-5; TRBD2 aligns across 8 bases. V lost 0 bases and J lost 6; bases outside the gene matches: 7. CDR1 is SGHRS, CDR2 YFSETQ, per germline. This CDR3 contains 15 residues. The CDR3 DNA reads as TGCGCCAGCAGCTTGGACGGGGGGGGGCGGAAGACCCAGTACTTC. Translation: CASSLDGGGRKTQYF.

The genes are TRBV19 and TRBJ2-2; D is unresolved. There are 13 residues in the CDR3. The germline CDR1 and CDR2 sequences are LNHDA and SQIVND (reference sequence). V shed 7 bases and J shed 8 bases, with 14 bases lying between them. CDR3 in DNA: TGTGCCAGTACCCTAGACTCGGGTGGGGAGCTGTTTTTT. It encodes CASTLDSGGELFF. The variable domain in full, with the rest retrieved from reference TRBV19 and TRBJ2-2, is DGGITQSPKYLFRKEGQNVTLSCEQNLNHDAMYWYRQDPGQGLRLIYYSQIVNDFQKGDIAEGYSVSREKKESFPLTVTSAQKNPTAFYLCASTLDSGGELFFGEGSRLTVL.